One sample yielded the 19 T cell receptor beta chains listed below, sequenced in a study of shared clonotypes between healthy human individuals. Profiling relied on immunoSEQ multiplex PCR, and the TCRdb table lists in-frame clones only, not all of them. The repertoire consists of 95,000 to 120,000 clones, with around 65% occurring once and the leading ten covering around 26%. The specimen was memory CD8+ T cells sorted from blood. Noted subset: CD45RO+ cells pooled with CCR7-negative TemRA cells. The receptors come from a woman between 25 and 40 years old in good health.

The count of this clone is one. The rearrangement links TRBV4-1 to TRBJ1-3, with 8 bases fitting TRBD1. Looked up from germline, CDR1 is MGHRA and CDR2 is YSYEKL. Losses at the gene ends were 5 bases for V and 0 bases for J; bases not matched to a gene: 12. This CDR3 region has 18 residues. CDR3 loop: CASSSHRGQGVSGNTIYF. The CDR3, as DNA: TGCGCCAGCAGCTCCCACCGCGGACAGGGAGTCTCTGGAAACACCATATATTTT.

The chain recombines TRBV10-3 with TRBJ1-1; 10 bases match TRBD1. The CDR3 extends over 15 amino acids. The germline CDR1 and CDR2 sequences are ENHRY and SYGVKD. The V segment lost 5 bases and the J segment 0 bases; nucleotides outside the gene matches: 3. The CDR3 sequence is CAISRDRGLNTEAFF. Here the CDR3 DNA reads TGTGCCATCAGTCGGGACAGGGGCTTGAACACTGAAGCTTTCTTT.

The chain recombines TRBV4-1 with TRBJ1-5; 10 nucleotides match TRBD1. Trimming at V came to 1 base and at J to 5 bases, leaving 5 bases not matched to a gene. CDR1 is MGHRA and CDR2 is YSYEKL in the germline V gene. This CDR3 contains 16 residues. The CDR3 loop is CASSQGPGQGYQPQHF. CDR3 in DNA: TGCGCCAGCAGCCAAGGCCCGGGACAGGGGTATCAGCCCCAGCATTTT.

The V and J genes are TRBV6-1 and TRBJ2-7; 8 bases map to TRBD1. J was trimmed by 4 bases and V by 6 bases; bases with no gene match: 5. The germline V gene has CDR1 MNHNS and CDR2 SASEGT. CDR3 length equals 13 residues. CDR3 bases: TGTGCCAGCAGCCTCGGACAGGGATACGAGCAGTACTTC. Its protein is CASSLGQGYEQYF.

The rearrangement uses TRBV19 and TRBJ1-3, with D unclear. Germline CDR1 and CDR2: LNHDA and SQIVND (reference sequence). This CDR3 has 17 amino acids. Trimming removed 3 bases from V and 0 bases from J, with 15 bases in between. The CDR3 spells CASSILARGGSGNTIYF. DNA for the CDR3: TGTGCCAGTAGTATTTTAGCCCGGGGAGGCTCTGGAAACACCATATATTTT.

The rearrangement uses TRBV15 and TRBJ1-2; D is ambiguous. Trimming shortened V by 5 bases and J by 3 bases, and 10 bases separated the two germline ends. The germline gives CDR1 LNHNV, CDR2 YYDKDF (reference sequence). CDR3 length: 13 residues. This chain's CDR3 is CATSASTDYGYTF. DNA of the CDR3: TGTGCCACCAGCGCGAGCACTGACTATGGCTACACCTTC.

The gene calls are TRBV29-1 and TRBJ2-5, with D perhaps matching TRBD1 or TRBD2 (5 bases each). The CDR3 loop spans 16 amino acids. V lost 4 bases and J lost 5, with 23 bases in between. Germline CDR1 reads SQVTM; CDR2 reads ANQGSEA. The CDR3 reads CSVGLFRDVFYETQYF. In DNA, the CDR3 is TGCAGCGTTGGGTTATTCCGGGACGTTTTCTATGAGACCCAGTACTTC.

This chain joins TRBV4-1 and TRBJ2-7; D might be TRBD1 or TRBD2, each matching 5 bases. The CDR3 runs 16 residues. The germline CDR1 and CDR2 sequences are MGHRA and YSYEKL. Trimming cost V 3 bases and J 0 bases, with 15 bases left between them. CDR3 in amino acids: CASSQVGRGPSYEQYF. In nucleotides, the CDR3 is TGCGCCAGCAGCCAGGTTGGACGGGGACCCTCCTACGAGCAGTACTTC.

This clone has just a few counts. The chain recombines TRBV28 with TRBJ2-3, with 8 bases fitting TRBD2. Germline loops: CDR1 MDHEN, CDR2 SYDVKM. This CDR3 has 16 residues. After removal of 6 bases from V and 0 bases from J, the junction contained 8 bases not matched to a gene. The CDR3 DNA reads as TGTGCCAGCAGCCCTCTACTAGCGGTGAGCACAGATACGCAGTATTTT. Its protein is CASSPLLAVSTDTQYF. The full variable domain, completed using reference TRBV28 and TRBJ2-3, is DVKVTQSSRYLVKRTGEKVFLECVQDMDHENMFWYRQDPGLGLRLIYFSYDVKMKEKGDIPEGYSVSREKKERFSLILESASTNQTSMYLCASSPLLAVSTDTQYFGPGTRLTVL.

This clone was found once. V is TRBV15 and J is TRBJ2-1; 7 bases map to TRBD1. The CDR3 has 14 residues. Germline V gives CDR1 LNHNV, CDR2 YYDKDF (reference sequence). V shed 1 base and J 5 bases; nucleotides not matched to a gene: 2. The CDR3 DNA sequence: TGTGCCACCAGCAGAGGGACAGGAAACAATGAGCAGTTCTTC. Protein sequence: CATSRGTGNNEQFF.

This chain links TRBV4-2 with TRBJ2-7; TRBD2 might be the D (6 bases). This CDR3 comprises 14 residues. CDR1 and CDR2 (germline): LGHNA, YNFKEQ. V was trimmed by 2 bases and J by 3 bases, leaving 11 bases between them. The CDR3 sequence: CASSQFGGSYEQYF. The CDR3 DNA reads TGTGCCAGCAGCCAATTCGGGGGAAGCTACGAGCAGTACTTC.

The chain has TRBV7-3 and TRBJ1-1, with D unclear. Trimming removed 5 bases from V and 12 bases from J, with 22 bases in between. The CDR3 sequence is 14 residues long. From germline, CDR1 is SGHTA and CDR2 FQGTGA. For the CDR3, the DNA is TGTGCCAGCAGCCCTATCGCGAAGGTCACGTGGACTTTCTTT. Translation gives CASSPIAKVTWTFF.

There are many counts of this clone. The CDR3 protein is CASSTGHAYEQYF. DNA of the CDR3: TGTGCCAGCAGTACCGGACATGCCTACGAGCAGTACTTC. This chain uses TRBV6-5 with TRBJ2-7; a weak D match, TRBD1 (5 bases). V shed 5 bases and J shed 2 bases, with 10 bases lying between them. The CDR3 is made up of 13 amino acids. Germline CDR1 and CDR2: MNHEY and SVGAGI.

This sequence joins TRBV4-2 and TRBJ2-7; D possibly corresponds to TRBD1 (6 bases). V lost 1 base and J lost 5, with 18 bases in between. From germline, CDR1 is LGHNA and CDR2 YNFKEQ. The CDR3 contains 16 residues. CDR3 nucleotides: TGTGCCAGCAGCCAAGCATTTAAGGGGGTCTTCGACGAGCAGTACTTC. It codes for CASSQAFKGVFDEQYF.

This clone has a handful of counts. The CDR3 DNA sequence: TGTGCCAGCAGCCCGAGCCCGGGGACAGGGTGGCTCGCTCGCACAGATACGCAGTATTTT. This codes for CASSPSPGTGWLARTDTQYF. This chain connects TRBV13 to TRBJ2-3, with 9 bases fitting TRBD1. Germline values: CDR1 PRHDT, CDR2 FYEKMQ (reference sequence). The CDR3 contains 20 residues. After removal of 5 bases from V and 1 base from J, the junction contained 19 bases not matched to a gene.

The CDR3 nucleotides read TGTGCCAGCAGCTTAGGCTCAGGGGGCTACGAGCAGTACTTC. Translated: CASSLGSGGYEQYF. This chain links TRBV13 with TRBJ2-7, with TRBD1 matching over 7 bases. The CDR3 contains 14 residues. The germline gives CDR1 PRHDT, CDR2 FYEKMQ (reference sequence). The ends lost 0 bases at V and 3 bases at J; junction bases unmatched: 2. Full variable domain (remainder filled in from reference TRBV13 and TRBJ2-7): AAGVIQSPRHLIKEKRETATLKCYPIPRHDTVYWYQQGPGQDPQFLISFYEKMQSDKGSIPDRFSAQQFSDYHSELNMSSLELGDSALYFCASSLGSGGYEQYFGPGTRLTVT.

The chain uses TRBV11-2 and TRBJ1-1, with a tentative D call TRBD1 (6 bases). The V and J ends lost 5 bases and 8 bases respectively, with 15 bases between them. Germline V gene data show CDR1 as SGHAT and CDR2 as FQNNGV. The CDR3 loop spans 13 amino acids. This CDR3 is CASSALTGLEAFF. DNA of the CDR3: TGTGCCAGCAGCGCACTAACAGGGCTGGAAGCTTTCTTT.

This clone was recorded a few times. The V gene is TRBV7-9, the J gene TRBJ2-7; perhaps TRBD1 as D (6 bases). Trimming took off 5 bases at V and 3 bases at J, with 23 bases between the two ends. The CDR3 sequence is 17 residues long. From germline, CDR1 is SEHNR and CDR2 FQNEAQ (reference sequence). The CDR3 DNA is TGTGCCAGCAGCCCTGACGGCGCAGGGGCTATCTACTACGAGCAGTACTTC. This sequence encodes CASSPDGAGAIYYEQYF.

The chain uses TRBV5-1 and TRBJ2-7, with TRBD1 matching 8 bases. The CDR3 has 14 residues. Germline assignment: CDR1 SGHRS and CDR2 YFSETQ. The trim removed 0 bases at V and 7 bases at J, leaving 6 bases unmatched. The CDR3 region is CASSLATGVQEQYF. The DNA for the CDR3 is TGCGCCAGCAGCTTGGCGACAGGGGTTCAGGAGCAGTACTTC.